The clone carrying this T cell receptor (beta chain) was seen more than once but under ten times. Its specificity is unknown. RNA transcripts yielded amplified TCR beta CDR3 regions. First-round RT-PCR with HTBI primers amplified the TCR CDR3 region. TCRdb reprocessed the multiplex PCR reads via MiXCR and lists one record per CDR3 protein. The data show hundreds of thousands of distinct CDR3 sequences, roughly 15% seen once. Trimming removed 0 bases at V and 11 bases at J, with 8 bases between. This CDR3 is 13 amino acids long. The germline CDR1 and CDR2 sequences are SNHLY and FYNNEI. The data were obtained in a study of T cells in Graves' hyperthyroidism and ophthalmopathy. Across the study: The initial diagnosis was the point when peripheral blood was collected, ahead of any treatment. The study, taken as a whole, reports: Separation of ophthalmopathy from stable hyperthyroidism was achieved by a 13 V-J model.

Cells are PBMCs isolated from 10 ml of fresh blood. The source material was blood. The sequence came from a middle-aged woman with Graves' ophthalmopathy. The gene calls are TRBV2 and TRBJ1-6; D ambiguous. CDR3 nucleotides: TGTGCCAGCAGTGAAGCGGCAGTAGCACCCCTCCACTTT. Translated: CASSEAAVAPLHF. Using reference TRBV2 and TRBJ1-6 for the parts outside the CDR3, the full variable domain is EPEVTQTPSHQVTQMGQEVILRCVPISNHLYFYWYRQILGQKVEFLVSFYNNEISEKSEIFDDQFSVERPDGSNFTLKIRSTKLEDSAMYFCASSEAAVAPLHFGNGTRLTVT.